There are a few counts of the clone carrying this T cell receptor (beta chain). Antigen specificity is unknown. Preparation of the TCRbeta library was carried out with unique molecular identifiers. MiXCR, run by TCRdb on the PCR reads, gives a single entry per CDR3 protein. The sample lists fewer than 550,000 distinct CDR3 sequences; around 10% were seen once. This sample is part of a study of T-cell reconstitution after alpha-beta-depleted transplantation in children. Trimming pared 1 base from V and 4 bases from J, leaving 10 bases between. Looked up from germline, CDR1 is SGHTA and CDR2 is FQGNSA. The length of the CDR3 is 14 residues. Broader study findings: About two months after transplant, alpha-beta T cells reportedly came from several hundred expanded graft clones.

The chain couples TRBV7-2 to TRBJ1-1; D uncertain. Sequenced material: PBMCs, mostly from graft donor cells, taken 180 days after TCRalphabeta/CD19-depleted stem cell transplant. This sequence was found in a female patient younger than 10 who had a stem cell transplant for aplastic anemia, so the T cells may come from the graft donor. The CDR3 nucleotides are TGTGCCAGCAGCTTAGGTTTAAGGAGCACTGAAGCTTTCTTT. Protein product: CASSLGLRSTEAFF.